The rows below give T cell receptor beta chains drawn from one sample of a study of T cells in localized non-small cell lung cancer. The table came from immunoSEQ multiplex PCR; TCRdb's copy has only in-frame clones and leaves some out. The table has around 24,000 clones, about 89% seen once. The material was peripheral blood, obtained before any cancer treatment. The origin of the receptors is a man aged 40-75 years with stage I squamous cell lung carcinoma. CDR3s include the opening cysteine and the closing phenylalanine or tryptophan. D genes are given only for firm matches. Clone sizes are given selectively: once, few, many, or a class where the clone is expanded.

>.|14|TRBJ2-3|TRBV9|.
TGTGCCAGCAGCGTAGAGGCTAGCTGGGATACGCAGTATTTT
CASSVEASWDTQYF
>.|15|TRBJ2-1|TRBV2|.
TGTGCCAGCAGTAGAGGTCCCCAGGGCGACAATGAGCAGTTCTTC
CASSRGPQGDNEQFF
>.|12|TRBJ1-2|TRBV18|.
TGTGCCAGCTCACCAGATCGGGGTGGCTACACCTTC
CASSPDRGGYTF
>once|15|TRBJ1-5|TRBV7-9|TRBD1
TGTGCCAGCAGCCGACAGGGACAGGGCAATCAGCCCCAGCATTTT
CASSRQGQGNQPQHF
>.|16|TRBJ1-2|TRBV28|.
TGTGCCAGCAGTTCCGATGGTACGCCGGGAGGCTATGGCTACACCTTC
CASSSDGTPGGYGYTF
>.|15|TRBJ2-7|TRBV9|.
TGTGCCAGCAGCCCCGGTGGGTTATTCTCCTACGAGCAGTACTTC
CASSPGGLFSYEQYF
>.|13|TRBJ1-6|TRBV18|.
TGTGCCAGCTCACCTTTGAGGAATTCACCCCTCCACTTT
CASSPLRNSPLHF
>.|11|TRBJ2-3|TRBV19|.
TGTGCCAGTAGTCTAGGAGATACGCAGTATTTT
CASSLGDTQYF
>.|11|TRBJ2-6|TRBV19|.
TGTGCCAGTAGTAACTTAGCTATCCTGACTTTC
CASSNLAILTF
>.|17|TRBJ2-7|TRBV4-3|TRBD2
TGCGCCAGCAGCCAAGGTCTAGCGGGGGCCTCCCCCTACGAGCAGTACTTC
CASSQGLAGASPYEQYF
>few|12|TRBJ1-2|TRBV19|.
TGTGCCAGTAGCGGTTGGGGAGGAGGCTACACCTTC
CASSGWGGGYTF
>.|15|TRBJ1-2|TRBV6-5|.
TGTGCCAGCAGTGGCCCCACAGGGTCATTTTTCGGCTACACCTTC
CASSGPTGSFFGYTF
>.|11|TRBJ1-2|TRBV28|.
TGTGCTTCCGGGGGGCTTTATGGCTACACCTTC
CASGGLYGYTF
>.|15|TRBJ2-1|TRBV7-3|TRBD2
TGTGCCAGCAGCTTAAGGGGGGGAAAGTACAATGAGCAGTTCTTC
CASSLRGGKYNEQFF
>.|14|TRBJ1-4|TRBV28|.
.
CASSSSGFQEKLFF
>.|18|TRBJ2-7|TRBV5-1|TRBD2
TGCGCCAGCAGCTCTGGACTAGCGGGGGAGTTTTTGGGTTCCGAGCAGTACTTC
CASSSGLAGEFLGSEQYF
>.|11|TRBJ2-1|TRBV6-5|.
TGTGCCAGCAGTTACCTCAATGAGCAGTTCTTC
CASSYLNEQFF
>.|13|TRBJ1-2|TRBV27|TRBD1
TGTGCCAGCAGTTCTGCGACAGGGTATGGCTACACCTTC
CASSSATGYGYTF
>.|16|TRBJ2-1|TRBV11-2|TRBD2
TGTGCCAGCAGCCCCACTAGCGGGGGGATCCCGAATGAGCAGTTCTTC
CASSPTSGGIPNEQFF
>.|15|TRBJ2-7|TRBV6-6|.
TGTGCCAGCAGTTACCCCCGCGGAGGGATCGGCGAGCAGTACTTC
CASSYPRGGIGEQYF
>few|16|TRBJ2-2|TRBV5-4|TRBD2
TGTGCCAGCACCACCGGGGGGGCTTTGAACACCGGGGAGCTGTTTTTT
CASTTGGALNTGELFF
>.|14|TRBJ2-7|TRBV5-6|.
TGTGCCAGCAGCTTACATGGAATATCCTACGAGCAGTACTTC
CASSLHGISYEQYF
>few|14|TRBJ2-7|TRBV7-9|TRBD1
TGTGCCAGCAGCCGGGGGACAGGGGTCGTCGAGCAGTACTTC
CASSRGTGVVEQYF
>.|16|TRBJ1-2|TRBV27|.
TGTGCCAGCAGTTTAAGGGGAGGGTCCGGGCCCTATGGCTACACCTTC
CASSLRGGSGPYGYTF